Listed below are T cell receptor beta chains from one sample, sequenced in a study of early T cells in non-severe SARS-CoV-2 infection. TCRdb ran MiXCR on the 5' RACE reads and lists one entry per CDR3 protein. This sample yields about 50,000 distinct CDR3 sequences, of which approximately 9.4% are seen a single time; under 15% belongs to the top ten. Source material: whole blood. The receptors were gathered from an adult who was a healthcare worker with PCR-confirmed SARS-CoV-2 infection or an uninfected control (not recorded which). CDR3s include the opening cysteine and the closing phenylalanine or tryptophan. Size tells how often a clone was seen (once, few, many) or the class of an expanded clone, and some rows leave it out.

TRBJ2-4,TRBV20-1,few,CSARPRTISGNIQYF
TRBJ2-3,TRBV20-1,few,CSARFPRGTDTQYF
TRBJ1-5,TRBV5-6,many,CASSLWASNQPQHF
TRBJ1-1,TRBV15,few,CATRGLNTEAFF
TRBJ2-7,TRBV20-1,many,CSASGAGTTSYEQYF
TRBJ2-1,TRBV20-1,many,CSALRTSGRDNEQFF
TRBJ1-4,TRBV14,-,CASISAPRPTNEKLFF
TRBJ2-5,TRBV20-1,many,CSARDGGKTQYF
TRBJ2-6,TRBV7-9,many,CASSPQGTAFSGANVLTF
TRBJ2-3,TRBV5-6,many,CASSSRWQSTDTQYF
TRBJ2-7,TRBV12-3/TRBV12-4,many,CASSLSWTGTSYEQYF
TRBJ1-2,TRBV6-5,-,CASSLGGAYGYTF
TRBJ1-4,TRBV28,-,CASSVSEQGAVATNEKLFF
TRBJ2-3,TRBV10-3,many,CAISRQGPPDTQYF
TRBJ2-3,TRBV7-8,many,CASSPGLPTTDTQYF
TRBJ2-5,TRBV6-2/TRBV6-3,many,CASSPAGLARETQYF
TRBJ2-3,TRBV7-2,-,CASSLFSDTQYF
TRBJ2-7,TRBV7-2,many,CASSRAAYEQYF
TRBJ2-3,TRBV7-2,many,CASGMWPTDTQYF
TRBJ1-6,TRBV29-1,few,CSYRARLDSPLHF
TRBJ2-3,TRBV7-9,-,CASSRPLRDGVDTQYF
TRBJ1-1,TRBV18,-,CASSPRNTEAFF
TRBJ2-1,TRBV6-6,-,CASSERELTYNEQFF
TRBJ2-7,TRBV28,-,CASSPGSGEVMYEQYF
TRBJ1-6,TRBV7-2,many,CASSSGQGTSPLHF
TRBJ1-3,TRBV13,many,CASSSLARSGSGGNTIYF
TRBJ2-1,TRBV9,-,CASSFSFIPGQGLYEQFF
TRBJ2-3,TRBV7-2,many,CASSYYLAGELYTQYF